The rows below give T cell receptor beta chains drawn from one sample of a study of blood T cell repertoires in COVID-19. Method: immunoSEQ multiplex PCR; TCRdb's copy keeps in-frame clones and lacks some. Of 250,000 to 350,000 clones in the sample, roughly 90% were seen once. The sample taken for sequencing was peripheral blood. The receptors were gathered from a woman in her thirties with COVID-19, enrolled during active disease. The CDR3 runs from the conserved cysteine through the conserved F or W. Each record gives: CDR3 DNA, CDR3 protein, V gene, clone size, J gene, D gene. The D gene is left open where the match is weak. Only some rows state a clone size, as once, few, many or a class for expanded clones.

cdr3_nt: TGTGCCACCAGTGCGAGCCTAGTCTCCTACAATGAGCAGTTCTTC; cdr3_aa: CATSASLVSYNEQFF; v_call: TRBV24-1; clone_size: NA; j_call: TRBJ2-1; d_call: NA
cdr3_nt: TGTGCCAGCAGTTCTGGAGGGCCTGGCTACACCTTC; cdr3_aa: CASSSGGPGYTF; v_call: TRBV27; clone_size: few; j_call: TRBJ1-2; d_call: NA
cdr3_nt: TGTGCCAGCAGCTACCAGGGACACACCTACGAGCAGTACTTC; cdr3_aa: CASSYQGHTYEQYF; v_call: TRBV5-6; clone_size: NA; j_call: TRBJ2-7; d_call: NA
cdr3_nt: TGTGCCAGCTCACCAAACGCAGGGGCTAGGACCCAGTACTTC; cdr3_aa: CASSPNAGARTQYF; v_call: TRBV18; clone_size: NA; j_call: TRBJ2-5; d_call: NA
cdr3_nt: TGTGCCAGCAGCGGAGGACAGGGGGCTAACTATGGCTACACCTTC; cdr3_aa: CASSGGQGANYGYTF; v_call: TRBV7-2; clone_size: NA; j_call: TRBJ1-2; d_call: TRBD1
cdr3_nt: TGTGCCAGCAGCCAAGGATTAGCGGAAACTAGCACAGATACGCAGTATTTT; cdr3_aa: CASSQGLAETSTDTQYF; v_call: TRBV4-2; clone_size: NA; j_call: TRBJ2-3; d_call: NA
cdr3_nt: TGTGCCAGCAGCCCACAAAGTCTAGCGGGAGGAGGAGGCACCGGGGAGCTGTTTTTT; cdr3_aa: CASSPQSLAGGGGTGELFF; v_call: TRBV7-8; clone_size: NA; j_call: TRBJ2-2; d_call: TRBD2
cdr3_nt: TGTGCCAGCAGTTTCGGTAGGCTAGCGGGATTCTACGAGCAGTACTTC; cdr3_aa: CASSFGRLAGFYEQYF; v_call: TRBV28; clone_size: NA; j_call: TRBJ2-7; d_call: TRBD2
cdr3_nt: TGTGCCAGCTCACTGACAGGTCGGGGCAATCAGCCCCAGCATTTT; cdr3_aa: CASSLTGRGNQPQHF; v_call: TRBV18; clone_size: NA; j_call: TRBJ1-5; d_call: NA
cdr3_nt: TGCGCCAGCAGCGACCCCTCTAGCGGATCCTACGAGCAGTACTTC; cdr3_aa: CASSDPSSGSYEQYF; v_call: TRBV5-1; clone_size: NA; j_call: TRBJ2-7; d_call: TRBD2
cdr3_nt: TGTGCCAGCAGCTTGTCCAGCGGGATACGCACAGATACGCAGTATTTT; cdr3_aa: CASSLSSGIRTDTQYF; v_call: TRBV7-8; clone_size: NA; j_call: TRBJ2-3; d_call: TRBD2
cdr3_nt: TGTGCCAGCAGCTTAGACCTGGACAGGGGGGACTATGAGCAGTTCTTC; cdr3_aa: CASSLDLDRGDYEQFF; v_call: TRBV7-9; clone_size: NA; j_call: TRBJ2-1; d_call: TRBD1
cdr3_nt: TGTGCCAGCAGCGTAGCGGCAGGGGCTGGAAACACCATATATTTT; cdr3_aa: CASSVAAGAGNTIYF; v_call: TRBV9; clone_size: NA; j_call: TRBJ1-3; d_call: NA
cdr3_nt: TGTGCCAGCAGTGAATGGGGGGGCACTGAAGCTTTCTTT; cdr3_aa: CASSEWGGTEAFF; v_call: TRBV6-1; clone_size: once; j_call: TRBJ1-1; d_call: NA
cdr3_nt: TGTGCCACCAGCGCCCGACCGGGACAGGGGTCAGATACGCAGTATTTT; cdr3_aa: CATSARPGQGSDTQYF; v_call: TRBV15; clone_size: NA; j_call: TRBJ2-3; d_call: TRBD1
cdr3_nt: TGTGCCAGCAGTTGGACTGCCCAACAGCAGTTCTTC; cdr3_aa: CASSWTAQQQFF; v_call: TRBV12-3/TRBV12-4; clone_size: NA; j_call: TRBJ2-1; d_call: NA
cdr3_nt: TGTGCCAGCAGTTTATCGCAGGGAAGAGAGACCCAGTACTTC; cdr3_aa: CASSLSQGRETQYF; v_call: TRBV28; clone_size: NA; j_call: TRBJ2-5; d_call: NA
cdr3_nt: TGTGCCAGCAGGTCGGGACAGGCGTATTCTGAAGCTTTCTTT; cdr3_aa: CASRSGQAYSEAFF; v_call: TRBV28; clone_size: NA; j_call: TRBJ1-1; d_call: TRBD1
cdr3_nt: TGCGCCAGCAGCCACCTGAGGGAGGCAGAAGCTTTCTTT; cdr3_aa: CASSHLREAEAFF; v_call: TRBV4-3; clone_size: NA; j_call: TRBJ1-1; d_call: NA
cdr3_nt: TGTGCCAGCAGCGTAGTAGCAGACTCCTACAATGAGCAGTTCTTC; cdr3_aa: CASSVVADSYNEQFF; v_call: TRBV9; clone_size: NA; j_call: TRBJ2-1; d_call: NA
cdr3_nt: TGCGCCAGCAGTCCAGCCAGGACAGGTAACACCGGGGAGCTGTTTTTT; cdr3_aa: CASSPARTGNTGELFF; v_call: TRBV4-1; clone_size: once; j_call: TRBJ2-2; d_call: TRBD1
cdr3_nt: TGCAGCGCCCGGACAGGGTTGAACACTGAAGCTTTCTTT; cdr3_aa: CSARTGLNTEAFF; v_call: TRBV29-1; clone_size: once; j_call: TRBJ1-1; d_call: TRBD1
cdr3_nt: TGTGCCAGCAGCGTCCCGGGGGGGGACCACAATGAGCAGTTCTTC; cdr3_aa: CASSVPGGDHNEQFF; v_call: TRBV2; clone_size: NA; j_call: TRBJ2-1; d_call: TRBD2